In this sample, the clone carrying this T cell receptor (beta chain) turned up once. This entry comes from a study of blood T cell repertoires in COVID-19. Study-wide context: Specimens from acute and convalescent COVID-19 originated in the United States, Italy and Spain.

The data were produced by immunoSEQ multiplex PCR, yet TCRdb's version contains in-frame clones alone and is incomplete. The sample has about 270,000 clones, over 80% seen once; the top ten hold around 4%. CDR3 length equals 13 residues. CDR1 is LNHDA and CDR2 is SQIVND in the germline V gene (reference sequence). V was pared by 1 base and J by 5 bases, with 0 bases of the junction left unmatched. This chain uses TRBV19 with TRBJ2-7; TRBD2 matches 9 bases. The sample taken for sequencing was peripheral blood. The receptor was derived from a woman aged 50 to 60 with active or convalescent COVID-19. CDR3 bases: TGTGCCAGTAGTATAGCTAGCGGGAACGAGCAGTACTTC. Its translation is CASSIASGNEQYF. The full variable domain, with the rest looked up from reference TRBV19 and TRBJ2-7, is DGGITQSPKYLFRKEGQNVTLSCEQNLNHDAMYWYRQDPGQGLRLIYYSQIVNDFQKGDIAEGYSVSREKKESFPLTVTSAQKNPTAFYLCASSIASGNEQYFGPGTRLTVT.